The 10 T cell receptor beta chains in this list originate from one sample, sequenced in a study of T cell changes during pregnancy in multiple sclerosis. The data were produced by immunoSEQ multiplex PCR, yet TCRdb's version contains in-frame clones alone and is incomplete. The sample has fewer than 60,000 clones, roughly 87% seen once. Sequenced material: peripheral blood, taken in the third trimester of pregnancy. These receptors originate from a female donor in good health, enrolled as a control in a pregnancy study.

The rearrangement joins TRBV15 to TRBJ2-5; weak D call: TRBD1 (6 bases). Trimming took 0 bases from V and 5 from J, leaving 16 bases between them. The CDR3 runs 16 residues. Germline CDR1 is LNHNV and CDR2 is YYDKDF (reference sequence). The CDR3 sequence is CATSREGGTKQETQYF. The DNA of the CDR3 is TGTGCCACCAGCAGAGAAGGGGGAACGAAGCAGGAGACCCAGTACTTC.

The chain links TRBV5-1 to TRBJ2-2, with D possibly being TRBD1 (5 bases). V lost 1 base, J lost 1 base, and 5 bases lay in between. Germline CDR1 and CDR2: SGHRS and YFSETQ. The CDR3 length is 14 residues. CDR3 DNA: TGCGCCAGCAGCTTGACAGGGAACACCGGGGAGCTGTTTTTT. It is translated as CASSLTGNTGELFF.

This clone was found many times. V usage is TRBV6-4 and J usage is TRBJ2-3, with 9 bases fitting TRBD2. This CDR3 is 15 amino acids long. V trimming: 2 bases; J trimming: 6 bases; junction bases outside the gene matches: 6. Germline CDR1 is MRHNA and CDR2 is SNTAGT. CDR3: CASSDGGGAVDTQYF. The CDR3 DNA reads TGTGCCAGCAGTGACGGCGGGGGGGCGGTCGATACGCAGTATTTT.

The V call is TRBV7-5, the J call TRBJ2-7; TRBD1 was called by the table and not checked on the DNA. TRBV7-5 is an annotated pseudogene. The CDR3 runs to 15 residues. CDR3 sequence (DNA): TGTGCCAGAAGATGGACAGGGCGACACTCCTACGAGCAGTACTTC. It codes for CARRWTGRHSYEQYF.

The chain employs TRBV27 and TRBJ1-2; 10 nucleotides line up with TRBD1. Per germline, CDR1 MNHEY and CDR2 SMNVEV (reference sequence). The CDR3 is 12 amino acids. After removal of 10 bases from V and 8 bases from J, the junction contained 7 bases not matched to a gene. Here the CDR3 DNA reads TGTGCCACCAGACAGGGGGCGCACGGCTACACCTTC. Protein sequence: CATRQGAHGYTF.

In its sample, this clone was seen a few times. The chain combines TRBV5-4 with TRBJ2-2; no clear D. Trimming took 0 bases from V and 2 from J, leaving 11 bases between them. CDR3 size: 16 residues. CDR1 is SGHNT, CDR2 YYREEE, per germline (reference sequence). CDR3 sequence: CASSLDSNLNTGELFF. Here the CDR3 DNA reads TGTGCCAGCAGCTTGGACTCCAACCTTAACACCGGGGAGCTGTTTTTT.

The chain is built from TRBV6-5 and TRBJ2-7; unclear D gene. V was pared by 5 bases and J by 2 bases, with 13 bases between. Germline V gene data show CDR1 as MNHEY and CDR2 as SVGAGI. The CDR3 runs 14 residues. The CDR3 DNA reads TGTGCCAGCAGTCCCAGCAGGCCCCCCTACGAGCAGTACTTC. Its protein is CASSPSRPPYEQYF.

The chain uses TRBV5-8 and TRBJ1-1, with D hard to call. The V end lost 4 bases, the J end lost 3 bases, and 16 bases lay between the germline ends. The length of the CDR3 is 15 residues. CDR1 is SGHTS, CDR2 YDEGEE, per germline. The CDR3 nucleotides read TGTGCCAGCAGCCCTGGACTGCGTGGGGACACTGAAGCTTTCTTT. Protein product: CASSPGLRGDTEAFF.

This clone was counted only a few times. V usage is TRBV29-1 and J usage is TRBJ1-1; no clear D. The V end was cut by 7 bases, the J end by 2 bases, with 17 bases between. This CDR3 contains 14 residues. CDR1 and CDR2 (germline): SQVTM, ANQGSEA. CDR3 sequence reads: CSAHHRDLNTEAFF. CDR3 in DNA: TGCAGCGCCCATCACCGAGATCTTAACACTGAAGCTTTCTTT.

V usage is TRBV5-5 and J usage is TRBJ2-5; no reliable D call. From germline, CDR1 is SGHKS and CDR2 YYEKEE (reference sequence). V shed 2 bases and J shed 1 base, with 6 bases lying between them. The length of the CDR3 is 13 residues. Here the CDR3 reads CASSFPGQETQYF. The CDR3 bases are TGTGCCAGCAGCTTTCCAGGCCAAGAGACCCAGTACTTC.